This passage covers 27 T cell receptor beta chains from one sample sequenced in a study of cytomegalovirus exposure and HLA in healthy donors. With 60 Vbeta and 13 Jbeta primers, the PCR was carried out. TCRdb's table, derived via immunoSEQ multiplex PCR, lists solely in-frame clones and lacks some. In the table there are some 180,000 clones, about 80% of which are singletons. Input material: PBMCs. All receptors come from a woman in her 30s in good health and CMV-seropositive.

The chain carries TRBV30 and TRBJ2-5; TRBD2 might be the D (5 bases). The CDR3 is made up of 18 amino acids. V lost 0 bases and J lost 1, with 21 bases in between. Germline CDR1 GTSNPN, CDR2 SVGIG (reference sequence). The CDR3 sequence: CAWSVSIPSRTLQETQYF. The CDR3 coding sequence is TGTGCCTGGAGTGTATCGATCCCTAGCCGAACACTCCAAGAGACCCAGTACTTC. Together with reference TRBV30 and TRBJ2-5, the CDR3 gives the full variable domain: SQTIHQWPATLVQPVGSPLSLECTVEGTSNPNLYWYRQAAGRGLQLLFYSVGIGQISSEVPQNLSASRPQDRQFILSSKKLLLSDSGFYLCAWSVSIPSRTLQETQYFGPGTRLLVL.

This chain uses TRBV6-6 with TRBJ1-1; possibly TRBD1 for D (6 bases). Trimming cost V 6 bases and J 0 bases, with 11 bases left between them. CDR3 length: 14 amino acids. Germline values: CDR1 MNHNY, CDR2 SVGAGI (reference sequence). The chain's CDR3 is CASRQGRMNTEAFF. The CDR3 coding sequence is TGTGCCAGCAGACAGGGACGGATGAACACTGAAGCTTTCTTT.

V gene TRBV10-3 combines with J gene TRBJ1-5, with D maybe TRBD1 (5 bases). The CDR3 has 13 residues. V was shortened by 6 bases and J by 1 base, with 7 bases between the two germline ends. Germline values: CDR1 ENHRY, CDR2 SYGVKD. CDR3 sequence: CAIRQESNQPQHF. The CDR3 DNA reads TGTGCCATCAGACAGGAAAGCAATCAGCCCCAGCATTTT.

The V gene is TRBV20-1, the J gene TRBJ2-5; 9 bases are a match to TRBD1. The junction had 0 bases not matched to a gene; V was cut back by 5 bases and J by 5 bases. This CDR3 has 11 residues. Germline lookup yields CDR1 DFQATT and CDR2 SNEGSKA (reference sequence). CDR3 region: CSAGTGETQYF. The CDR3, as DNA: TGCAGTGCTGGGACAGGGGAGACCCAGTACTTC.

The gene calls are TRBV2 and TRBJ1-5; maybe TRBD1 (5 bases). The V gene lost 5 bases and the J gene lost 7 bases, with 21 bases spanning the gap. Germline lookup yields CDR1 SNHLY and CDR2 FYNNEI. The CDR3 consists of 16 residues. The chain's CDR3 is CASSLGRQSSGQPQHF. CDR3 sequence (DNA): TGTGCCAGCAGTTTGGGTAGACAGTCCAGTGGGCAGCCCCAGCATTTT.

J is TRBJ1-1 and V is TRBV5-1; 8 bases line up with TRBD1. This CDR3 has 16 residues. Germline-derived CDR1 and CDR2 are SGHRS and YFSETQ. Losses at the gene ends were 0 bases for V and 4 bases for J; bases not matched to a gene: 8. CDR3 amino acids: CASSLAGRGLGTEAFF. Written as DNA, the CDR3 is TGCGCCAGCAGCTTGGCCGGCAGGGGGCTTGGCACTGAAGCTTTCTTT.

J is TRBJ1-2 and V is TRBV5-4; 8 bases match TRBD1. The ends lost 3 bases at V and 7 bases at J; junction bases unmatched: 11. This CDR3 comprises 15 residues. Per the germline V gene, CDR1 is SGHNT and CDR2 is YYREEE (reference sequence). The DNA of the CDR3 is TGTGCCAGCAGCTCCCGACAGGGGTTGTTAATTGGCTACACCTTC. It is translated as CASSSRQGLLIGYTF.

This sequence joins TRBV7-2 and TRBJ2-5, with a possible D match to TRBD1 (6 bases). This CDR3 region has 16 residues. The V and J ends lost 4 bases and 1 base respectively, with 16 bases between them. Germline values: CDR1 SGHTA, CDR2 FQGNSA. CDR3 DNA sequence: TGTGCCAGCAGCTACCCCCCCGGGACAACCCAAGAGACCCAGTACTTC. It translates to CASSYPPGTTQETQYF.

This clone showed up just once. The chain carries TRBV5-1 and TRBJ2-3, with TRBD2 identical over 7 bases. The CDR3 consists of 14 residues. The germline V gene encodes CDR1 SGHRS and CDR2 YFSETQ. V lost 0 bases to trimming and J lost 4 bases; unmatched junction nucleotides: 2. The CDR3 reads CASSLVAGADTQYF. DNA for the CDR3: TGCGCCAGCAGCTTGGTTGCGGGAGCAGATACGCAGTATTTT. Full variable domain (rest looked up from reference TRBV5-1 and TRBJ2-3): KAGVTQTPRYLIKTRGQQVTLSCSPISGHRSVSWYQQTPGQGLQFLFEYFSETQRNKGNFPGRFSGRQFSNSRSEMNVSTLELGDSALYLCASSLVAGADTQYFGPGTRLTVL.

V gene TRBV21-1 combines with J gene TRBJ1-6. TRBV21-1 is a pseudogene. The CDR3 runs to 12 residues. Here the CDR3 DNA reads TGTGCCAGCAGAATTCGAGCGGGCCCCATCCACTTT. Its translation: CASRIRAGPIHF.

This clone was counted a single time. The chain combines TRBV7-3 with TRBJ1-1; possibly TRBD1 for D (6 bases). The CDR3 totals 13 residues. Germline loops: CDR1 SGHTA, CDR2 FQGTGA. V lost 0 bases and J 4 bases, leaving 6 bases between the germline ends. The CDR3 spells CASSLTRGTEAFF. For the CDR3, the DNA is TGTGCCAGCAGCTTAACCAGGGGCACTGAAGCTTTCTTT.

CDR3 bases: TGTGCCAGCACGAGGACAGGTTTCTCCTACGAGCAGTACTTC. Translating gives CASTRTGFSYEQYF. V is TRBV2 and J is TRBJ2-7; 7 nucleotides match TRBD1. This CDR3 comprises 14 residues. The junction had 6 bases not matched to a gene; V was cut back by 7 bases and J by 0 bases. Per germline, CDR1 SNHLY and CDR2 FYNNEI.

In this sample, this clone turned up once. V is TRBV19 and J is TRBJ2-5; a possible D gene is TRBD2 (6 bases). Trimming took off 5 bases at V and 5 bases at J, with 21 bases between the two ends. Germline V gene lookup returns CDR1 LNHDA and CDR2 SQIVND (reference sequence). CDR3 length: 16 amino acids. CDR3 in DNA: TGTGCCAGTAGTTCCCGCCGGGACTCACGCCGGGAGACCCAGTACTTC. It translates to CASSSRRDSRRETQYF.

The V and J genes are TRBV25-1 and TRBJ2-1, with a tentative D call TRBD1 (5 bases). The CDR3 is made up of 14 amino acids. Germline V gene sequence: CDR1 MGHDK, CDR2 SYGVNS. V was pared by 5 bases and J by 7 bases, with 15 bases between. In DNA form, the CDR3 reads TGTGCCAGCAGTTCTGGTCATTACAGGAATGAGCAGTTCTTC. Its protein is CASSSGHYRNEQFF.

The chain carries TRBV30 and TRBJ2-2, with D possibly TRBD2 on 5 matching bases. The germline V and J ends were trimmed by 2 bases and 4 bases, with 11 bases remaining between them. CDR3 length: 14 residues. Looked up from germline, CDR1 is GTSNPN and CDR2 is SVGIG (reference sequence). For the CDR3, the DNA is TGTGCCTGGAGTACCCCGGGGTCCACCGGGGAGCTGTTTTTT. Translated, it gives CAWSTPGSTGELFF.

The chain couples TRBV2 to TRBJ2-1, with TRBD2 matching over 9 bases. Germline CDR1 is SNHLY and CDR2 is FYNNEI. The J segment lost 4 bases and the V segment lost 2 bases, leaving 0 bases of the junction unmatched. The CDR3 is 14 residues long. CDR3 nucleotide sequence: TGTGCCAGCAGTGAACTAGCGGGGTACAATGAGCAGTTCTTC. As protein: CASSELAGYNEQFF. Complete variable domain (other parts from reference TRBV2 and TRBJ2-1): EPEVTQTPSHQVTQMGQEVILRCVPISNHLYFYWYRQILGQKVEFLVSFYNNEISEKSEIFDDQFSVERPDGSNFTLKIRSTKLEDSAMYFCASSELAGYNEQFFGPGTRLTVL.

The chain uses TRBV10-3 and TRBJ1-5; TRBD1 agrees at 7 bases. CDR1 is ENHRY and CDR2 is SYGVKD in the germline V gene. This CDR3 contains 13 residues. The ends lost 10 bases at V and 3 bases at J; junction bases unmatched: 6. CDR3: CASTGAFNQPQHF. The CDR3 nucleotides read TGTGCCAGTACAGGGGCCTTCAATCAGCCCCAGCATTTT.

This sequence joins TRBV7-9 and TRBJ2-1, with TRBD1 matching over 7 bases. Germline CDR1 SEHNR, CDR2 FQNEAQ (reference sequence). The length of the CDR3 is 15 residues. Losses at the gene ends were 5 bases for V and 8 bases for J; bases not matched to a gene: 12. CDR3 nucleotide sequence: TGTGCCAGCAGCCCCGACAGGGTGGGTGACGATGAGCAGTTCTTC. Translation: CASSPDRVGDDEQFF.

The chain is built from TRBV28 and TRBJ2-1; 9 bases fit TRBD1. Germline values: CDR1 MDHEN, CDR2 SYDVKM. After removal of 4 bases from V and 5 bases from J, the junction contained 6 bases not matched to a gene. This CDR3 region has 15 residues. CDR3 nucleotide sequence: TGTGCCAGCAGTTCCCGGGACAGGGTCCACAATGAGCAGTTCTTC. Translated: CASSSRDRVHNEQFF. Full variable domain (rest looked up from reference TRBV28 and TRBJ2-1): DVKVTQSSRYLVKRTGEKVFLECVQDMDHENMFWYRQDPGLGLRLIYFSYDVKMKEKGDIPEGYSVSREKKERFSLILESASTNQTSMYLCASSSRDRVHNEQFFGPGTRLTVL.

The chain recombines TRBV4-3 with TRBJ2-2; TRBD2 is a possible D gene (6 bases). With 1 base removed from V and 1 base from J, the gap between germline ends came to 10 bases. Germline V lookup: CDR1 LGHNA, CDR2 YSLEER. The CDR3 is 16 amino acids. In DNA, the CDR3 is TGCGCCAGCAGCCAAGGGTTTAGCGGGAACACCGGGGAGCTGTTTTTT. Translating gives CASSQGFSGNTGELFF.

This chain uses TRBV21-1 with TRBJ1-5; the table's D call TRBD1 went unverified against the DNA. TRBV21-1 is annotated as a pseudogene. The CDR3 spans 16 residues. CDR3 in amino acids: CASSIGDRRINQPQHF. In DNA form, the CDR3 reads TGTGCCAGCAGCATTGGGGACAGGCGAATCAATCAGCCCCAGCATTTT.

The chain employs TRBV28 and TRBJ1-5; 11 bases are a match to TRBD1. Per the germline V gene, CDR1 is MDHEN and CDR2 is SYDVKM. The CDR3 covers 15 residues. Trimming took 5 bases from V and 2 from J; bases not matched to a gene: 2. In nucleotides, the CDR3 is TGTGCCAGCAGTCCGGGACAGGGGGGCAATCAGCCCCAGCATTTT. This gives the protein CASSPGQGGNQPQHF.

CDR3: CASSFVQETQYF. In DNA, the CDR3 is TGTGCCAGCAGCTTCGTTCAAGAGACCCAGTACTTC. This sequence joins TRBV5-8 and TRBJ2-5; D gene ambiguous. The V and J ends lost 2 bases and 2 bases respectively, with 4 bases between them. The CDR3 length is 12 residues. Looked up from germline, CDR1 is SGHTS and CDR2 is YDEGEE.

The chain has TRBV11-3 and TRBJ2-7, with TRBD2 identical over 10 bases. After removal of 4 bases from V and 6 bases from J, the junction contained 9 bases not matched to a gene. The CDR3 sequence is 15 residues long. Germline CDR1 is SGHNT and CDR2 is YENEEA. The CDR3 sequence is CASSYGTSESTEQYF. The CDR3 DNA reads TGTGCCAGCAGCTACGGGACTAGCGAATCCACCGAGCAGTACTTC.

This clone occurred once. This chain links TRBV9 with TRBJ2-2, with a tentative D call TRBD2 (6 bases). The germline V gene has CDR1 SGDLS and CDR2 YYNGEE. This CDR3 contains 14 residues. The V and J ends lost 0 bases and 5 bases respectively, with 8 bases between them. CDR3 region: CASSVALATGELFF. The CDR3, as DNA: TGTGCCAGCAGCGTAGCTCTAGCGACCGGGGAGCTGTTTTTT.

The chain combines TRBV28 with TRBJ1-4; TRBD1 aligns across 7 bases. The germline CDR1 and CDR2 sequences are MDHEN and SYDVKM. This CDR3 has 14 residues. The J segment lost 8 bases and the V segment lost 3 bases, leaving 6 bases of the junction unmatched. The CDR3 DNA reads TGTGCCAGCAGTTTTTTTGACAGGGACGAAAAACTGTTTTTT. This codes for CASSFFDRDEKLFF.

This clone was counted between two and nine times. The chain combines TRBV5-5 with TRBJ1-1, with D tentatively TRBD1 (5 bases). The ends were cut back, 3 bases at V and 4 bases at J, with 16 bases in the middle. This CDR3 comprises 15 residues. Germline CDR1 SGHKS, CDR2 YYEKEE (reference sequence). The chain's CDR3 is CASSSETGGGTEAFF. As DNA, the CDR3 is TGTGCCAGCAGCTCCGAAACCGGGGGGGGCACTGAAGCTTTCTTT.